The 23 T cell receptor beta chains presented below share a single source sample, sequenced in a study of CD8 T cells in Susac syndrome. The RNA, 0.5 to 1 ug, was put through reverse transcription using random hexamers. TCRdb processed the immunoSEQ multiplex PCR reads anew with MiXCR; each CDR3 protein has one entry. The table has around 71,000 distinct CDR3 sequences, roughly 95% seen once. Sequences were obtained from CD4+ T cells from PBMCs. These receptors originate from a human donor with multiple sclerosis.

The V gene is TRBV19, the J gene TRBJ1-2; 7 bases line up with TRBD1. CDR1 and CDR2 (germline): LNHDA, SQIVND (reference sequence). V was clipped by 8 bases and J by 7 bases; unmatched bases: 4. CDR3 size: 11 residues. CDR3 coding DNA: TGTGCCAGTGGACAGGCGGGTGGCTACACCTTC. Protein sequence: CASGQAGGYTF.

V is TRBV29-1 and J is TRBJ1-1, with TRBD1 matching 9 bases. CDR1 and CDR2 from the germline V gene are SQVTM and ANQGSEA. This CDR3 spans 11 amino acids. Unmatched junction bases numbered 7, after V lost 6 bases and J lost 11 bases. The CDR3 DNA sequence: TGCAGCGTCAAGACAGGGGGAAATGCTTTCTTT. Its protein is CSVKTGGNAFF.

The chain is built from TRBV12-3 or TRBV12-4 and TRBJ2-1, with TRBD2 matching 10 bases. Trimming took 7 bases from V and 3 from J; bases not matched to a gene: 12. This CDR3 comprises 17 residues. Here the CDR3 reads CASKLGAAGGNYNEQFF. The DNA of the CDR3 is TGTGCCAGCAAACTAGGGGCAGCGGGGGGGAACTACAATGAGCAGTTCTTC.

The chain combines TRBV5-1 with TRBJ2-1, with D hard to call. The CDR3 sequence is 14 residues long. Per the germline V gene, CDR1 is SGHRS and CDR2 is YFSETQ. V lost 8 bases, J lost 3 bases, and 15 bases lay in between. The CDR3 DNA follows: TGCGCCAGTGAGAGGACGCCGAACTACAATGAGCAGTTCTTC. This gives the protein CASERTPNYNEQFF.

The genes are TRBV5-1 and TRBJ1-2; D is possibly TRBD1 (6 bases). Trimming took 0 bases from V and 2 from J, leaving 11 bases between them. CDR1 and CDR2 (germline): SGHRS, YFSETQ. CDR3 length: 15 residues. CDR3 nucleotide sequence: TGCGCCAGCAGCTTGGGTTTAGGACAGAACTATGGCTACACCTTC. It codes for CASSLGLGQNYGYTF.

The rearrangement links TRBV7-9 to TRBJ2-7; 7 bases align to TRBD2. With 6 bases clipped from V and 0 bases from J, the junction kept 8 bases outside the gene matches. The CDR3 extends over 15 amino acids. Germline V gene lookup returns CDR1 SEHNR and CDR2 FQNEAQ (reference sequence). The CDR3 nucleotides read TGTGCCAGCAGTCCCCGGGGGACTAACTCCTACGAGCAGTACTTC. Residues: CASSPRGTNSYEQYF.

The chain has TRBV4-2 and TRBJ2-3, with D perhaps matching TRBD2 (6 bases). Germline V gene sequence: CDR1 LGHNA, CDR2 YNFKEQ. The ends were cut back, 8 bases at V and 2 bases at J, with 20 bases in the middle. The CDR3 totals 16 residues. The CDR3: CASGGRGGELTDTQYF. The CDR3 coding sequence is TGTGCCAGCGGGGGGAGAGGCGGGGAACTCACAGATACGCAGTATTTT.

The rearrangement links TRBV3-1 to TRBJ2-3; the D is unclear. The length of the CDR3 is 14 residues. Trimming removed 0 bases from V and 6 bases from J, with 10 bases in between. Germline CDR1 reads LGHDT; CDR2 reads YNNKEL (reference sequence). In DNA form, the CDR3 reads TGTGCCAGCAGCCAAGATCGCGGCTGGGATACGCAGTATTTT. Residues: CASSQDRGWDTQYF.

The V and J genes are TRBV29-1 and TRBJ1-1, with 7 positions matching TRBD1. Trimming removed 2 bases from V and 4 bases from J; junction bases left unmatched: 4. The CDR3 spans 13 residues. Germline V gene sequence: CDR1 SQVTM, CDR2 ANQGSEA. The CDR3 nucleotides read TGCAGCGTTGAACGGCAGGGGGGCACTGAAGCTTTCTTT. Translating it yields CSVERQGGTEAFF.

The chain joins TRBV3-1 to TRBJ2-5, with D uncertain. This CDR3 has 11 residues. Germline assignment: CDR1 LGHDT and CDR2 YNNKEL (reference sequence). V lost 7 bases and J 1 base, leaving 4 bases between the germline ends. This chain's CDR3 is CASTAQETQYF. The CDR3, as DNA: TGTGCCAGCACGGCCCAAGAGACCCAGTACTTC.

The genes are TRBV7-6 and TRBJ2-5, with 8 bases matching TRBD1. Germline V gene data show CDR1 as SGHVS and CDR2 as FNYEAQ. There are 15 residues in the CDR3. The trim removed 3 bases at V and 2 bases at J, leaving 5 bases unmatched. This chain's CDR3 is CASSFGQGTQETQYF. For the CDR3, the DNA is TGTGCCAGCAGCTTCGGACAGGGAACACAAGAGACCCAGTACTTC.

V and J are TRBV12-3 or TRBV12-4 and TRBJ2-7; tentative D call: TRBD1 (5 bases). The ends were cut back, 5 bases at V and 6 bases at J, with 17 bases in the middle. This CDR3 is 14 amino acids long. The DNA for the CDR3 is TGTGCCAGCAGTCTCAAACAGGTTAGGTCCGAGCAGTACTTC. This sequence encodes CASSLKQVRSEQYF.

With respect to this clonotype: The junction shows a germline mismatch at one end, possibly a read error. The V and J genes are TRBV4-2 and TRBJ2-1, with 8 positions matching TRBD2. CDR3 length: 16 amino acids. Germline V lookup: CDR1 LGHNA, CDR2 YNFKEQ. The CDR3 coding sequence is TGTGTCAGCAGCCAAGAGGTCGGGGGGGTGTACAATGAGCAGTTCTTC. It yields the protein CVSSQEVGGVYNEQFF.

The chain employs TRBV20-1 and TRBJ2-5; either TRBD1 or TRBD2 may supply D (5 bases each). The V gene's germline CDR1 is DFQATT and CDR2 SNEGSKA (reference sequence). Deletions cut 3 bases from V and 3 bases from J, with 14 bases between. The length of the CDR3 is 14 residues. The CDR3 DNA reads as TGCAGTGCTAGCCAAGCGAGGGGAAAAGAGACCCAGTACTTC. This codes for CSASQARGKETQYF.

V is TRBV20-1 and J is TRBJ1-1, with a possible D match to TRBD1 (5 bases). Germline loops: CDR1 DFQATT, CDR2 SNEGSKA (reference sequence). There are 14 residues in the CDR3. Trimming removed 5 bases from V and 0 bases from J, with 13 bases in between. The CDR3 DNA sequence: TGCAGTGCTTCACCGGGGCTGATGAACACTGAAGCTTTCTTT. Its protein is CSASPGLMNTEAFF.

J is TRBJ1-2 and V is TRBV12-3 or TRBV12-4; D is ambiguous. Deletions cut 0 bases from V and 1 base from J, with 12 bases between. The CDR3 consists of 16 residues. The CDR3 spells CASSLAGGGINYGYTF. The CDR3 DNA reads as TGTGCCAGCAGTTTAGCGGGAGGAGGGATTAACTATGGCTACACCTTC.

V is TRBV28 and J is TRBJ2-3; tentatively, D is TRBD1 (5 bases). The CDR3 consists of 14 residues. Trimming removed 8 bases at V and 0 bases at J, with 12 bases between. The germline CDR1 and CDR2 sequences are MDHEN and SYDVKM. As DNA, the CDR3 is TGTGCCAGCGTTCGAGACAGCAGCACAGATACGCAGTATTTT. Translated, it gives CASVRDSSTDTQYF.

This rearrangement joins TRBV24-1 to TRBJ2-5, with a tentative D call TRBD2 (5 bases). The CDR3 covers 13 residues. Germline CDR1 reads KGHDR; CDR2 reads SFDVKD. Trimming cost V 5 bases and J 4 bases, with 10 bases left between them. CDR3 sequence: CATSVTGTETQYF. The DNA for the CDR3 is TGTGCCACCAGTGTGACGGGAACAGAGACCCAGTACTTC.

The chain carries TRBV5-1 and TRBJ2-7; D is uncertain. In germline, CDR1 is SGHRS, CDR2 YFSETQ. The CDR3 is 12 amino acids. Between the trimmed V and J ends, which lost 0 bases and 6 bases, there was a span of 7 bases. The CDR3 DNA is TGCGCCAGCAGCTTGGCGGGCTTCGAGCAGTACTTC. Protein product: CASSLAGFEQYF.

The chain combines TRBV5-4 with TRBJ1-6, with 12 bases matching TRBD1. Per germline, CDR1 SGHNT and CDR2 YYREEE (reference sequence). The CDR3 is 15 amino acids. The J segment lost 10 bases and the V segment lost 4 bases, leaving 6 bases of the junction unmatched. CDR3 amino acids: CASSIPGQGASPLHF. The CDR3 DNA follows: TGTGCCAGCAGCATACCGGGACAGGGGGCCTCACCCCTCCACTTT.

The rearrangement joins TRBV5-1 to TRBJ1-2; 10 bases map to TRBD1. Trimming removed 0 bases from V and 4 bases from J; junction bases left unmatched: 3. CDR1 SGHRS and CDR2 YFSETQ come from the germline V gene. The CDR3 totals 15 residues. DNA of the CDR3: TGCGCCAGCAGCTTGGGACAGGGGGCAGGCTATGGCTACACCTTC. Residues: CASSLGQGAGYGYTF.

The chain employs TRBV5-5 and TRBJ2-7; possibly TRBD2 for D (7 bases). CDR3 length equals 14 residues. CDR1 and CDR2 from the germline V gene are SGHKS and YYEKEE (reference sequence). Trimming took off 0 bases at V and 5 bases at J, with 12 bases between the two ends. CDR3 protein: CASSLAGGYHEQYF. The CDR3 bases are TGTGCCAGCAGCTTGGCGGGGGGCTATCACGAGCAGTACTTC.

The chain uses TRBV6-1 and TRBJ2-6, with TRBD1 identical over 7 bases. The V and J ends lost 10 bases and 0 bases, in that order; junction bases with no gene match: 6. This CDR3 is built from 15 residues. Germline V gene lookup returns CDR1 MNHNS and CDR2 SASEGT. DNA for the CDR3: TGTGCCACCGGGACAGCTAGCTCTGGGGCCAACGTCCTGACTTTC. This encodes CATGTASSGANVLTF.